This is a list of T cell receptor beta chains from one sample in a study of blood T cells in healthy people across ages. From the 5' RACE reads, TCRdb called clonotypes with MiXCR, one entry per CDR3 protein. Of 600,000 to 900,000 distinct CDR3 sequences listed, roughly 25% are singletons. These data were also filed under a second study, of T cells of mothers and their children.

Source material: blood. The receptors were sampled from a boy under 18 in good health. Both conserved end residues are part of each CDR3. The D gene is left open where the match is weak. Not every row has a clone size; where given, it reads once, few, many or a size class.

clone_size j_call d_call v_call cdr3_aa cdr3_nt
. TRBJ2-7 . TRBV20-1 CSAGGLTGEQYF TGCAGTGCGGGGGGACTTACGGGTGAGCAGTACTTC
. TRBJ2-5 . TRBV4-1 CASSPYSGKEETQYF TGCGCCAGCAGCCCTTACTCCGGGAAGGAAGAGACCCAGTACTTC
few TRBJ1-6 . TRBV12-3/TRBV12-4 CASSRSDSYNSPLHF TGTGCCAGCAGTAGGTCCGACTCCTATAATTCACCCCTCCACTTT
. TRBJ1-5 . TRBV10-3 CAISDRGGDQPQHF TGTGCCATCAGTGATCGAGGCGGTGACCAGCCCCAGCATTTT
. TRBJ1-2 . TRBV2 CASRSSNYGYTF TGTGCCAGCAGATCTTCTAACTATGGCTACACCTTC
. TRBJ2-7 TRBD1 TRBV7-9 CASSRDRVSLTYEQYF TGTGCCAGCAGCCGGGACAGGGTCAGCCTCACCTACGAGCAGTACTTC
. TRBJ1-1 . TRBV12-3/TRBV12-4 CASSFSVGHQNTEAFF TGTGCCAGCAGTTTTTCTGTCGGACACCAGAACACTGAAGCTTTCTTT
few TRBJ1-2 TRBD1 TRBV4-1 CASSPAGTGALRDGYTF TGCGCCAGCAGCCCGGCCGGGACAGGGGCTCTAAGGGATGGCTACACCTTC
. TRBJ1-5 . TRBV6-1 CASSRRGARINQPQHF TGTGCCAGCAGTAGGAGGGGGGCCAGGATCAATCAGCCCCAGCATTTT
few TRBJ1-3 . TRBV15 CATSRSGTLGNTIYF TGTGCCACCAGCAGATCCGGGACGCTCGGAAACACCATATATTTT
. TRBJ2-7 TRBD1 TRBV28 CASTSDRGKQYF TGTGCCAGCACCTCGGACAGGGGGAAACAGTACTTC
. TRBJ1-2 . TRBV6-1 CASSEGGDLGGYTF TGTGCCAGCAGTGAAGGCGGGGATTTAGGTGGCTACACCTTC
. TRBJ1-1 . TRBV7-9 CASSLSPIEAFF TGTGCCAGCAGCCTTAGCCCTATTGAGGCTTTCTTT
once TRBJ2-7 TRBD1 TRBV7-9 CASSRQGVACEQYF TGTGCCAGCAGCCGACAGGGCGTCGCCTGCGAGCAGTACTTC
. TRBJ2-5 TRBD1 TRBV13 CASSLGPGQAQETQYF TGTGCCAGCAGCTTAGGACCGGGACAGGCCCAAGAGACCCAGTACTTC
few TRBJ1-1 . TRBV7-2 CASSLWGVGTEAFF TGTGCCAGCAGCTTATGGGGGGTGGGCACTGAAGCTTTCTTT
few TRBJ1-6 . TRBV27 CASSLFPLGGGSPLHF TGTGCCAGCAGTTTATTTCCCCTAGGGGGTGGTTCACCCCTCCACTTT
. TRBJ2-3 . TRBV13 CASLGGAAHTQYF TGTGCCAGTCTGGGCGGGGCGGCGCATACGCAGTATTTT
. TRBJ2-1 TRBD2 TRBV5-1 CASSAGLAGHNEQFF TGCGCCAGCAGCGCCGGACTAGCGGGCCACAATGAGCAGTTCTTC
. TRBJ2-1 TRBD2 TRBV29-1 CSVGLAGVGNEQFF TGCAGCGTTGGACTAGCGGGGGTCGGCAATGAGCAGTTCTTC
. TRBJ2-7 . TRBV3-1 CASSQELGTEQYF TGTGCCAGCAGCCAAGAACTGGGCACCGAGCAGTACTTC
few TRBJ2-5 TRBD2 TRBV5-4 CASSFSGGWETQYF TGTGCCAGCAGCTTCAGCGGGGGTTGGGAGACCCAGTACTTC
few TRBJ1-6 . TRBV12-3/TRBV12-4 CASTQQVSSPLHF TGTGCCAGCACCCAACAGGTGTCTTCACCCCTCCACTTT
many TRBJ2-1 TRBD1 TRBV27 CASSPGGPYNEQFF TGTGCCAGCAGTCCAGGGGGTCCGTACAATGAGCAGTTCTTC
few TRBJ1-2 . TRBV7-9 CASRTLGRHGYTF TGTGCCAGCAGGACTCTGGGGCGTCATGGCTACACCTTC
. TRBJ2-5 TRBD2 TRBV27 CASSLRWRLAGDQETQYF TGTGCCAGCAGTTTACGGTGGCGGCTAGCGGGGGACCAAGAGACCCAGTACTTC
few TRBJ1-4 TRBD1 TRBV5-1 CASSLTWTGGAGEKLFF TGCGCCAGCAGCTTAACGTGGACAGGGGGCGCAGGGGAAAAACTGTTTTTT
. TRBJ1-5 . TRBV7-8 CASSPKNQPQHF TGTGCCAGCAGCCCAAAAAATCAGCCCCAGCATTTT
. TRBJ2-5 . TRBV10-1 CASSASRQETQYF TGCGCCAGCAGTGCTAGCAGACAAGAGACCCAGTACTTC
few TRBJ2-1 . TRBV4-1 CASSQSPGLTYNEQFF TGCGCCAGCAGCCAGAGCCCGGGCCTTACCTACAATGAGCAGTTCTTC
. TRBJ1-2 . TRBV30 CAWSVQGLYGYTF TGTGCCTGGAGTGTACAGGGCCTCTATGGCTACACCTTC
. TRBJ2-5 . TRBV12-3/TRBV12-4 CASSLLDYTQETQYF TGTGCCAGCAGTCTCCTAGACTACACCCAAGAGACCCAGTACTTC
. TRBJ1-3 . TRBV7-9 CASSQTGTYTIYF TGTGCCAGCAGTCAGACCGGGACTTACACCATATATTTT
. TRBJ2-7 TRBD2 TRBV5-5 CASSSASGGTYEQYF TGTGCCAGCAGCTCCGCTAGCGGGGGGACCTACGAGCAGTACTTC
. TRBJ2-3 TRBD1 TRBV11-2 CASRGAGGPGFTGTQYF TGTGCCAGCAGGGGGGCAGGGGGTCCCGGATTCACAGGTACGCAGTATTTT
. TRBJ2-1 . TRBV20-1 CSAQQRLSYNEQFF TGCAGTGCTCAACAAAGACTAAGCTACAATGAGCAGTTCTTC
. TRBJ1-6 TRBD1 TRBV7-2 CASSKGQGIGSGSPLHF TGTGCCAGCAGCAAGGGACAGGGGATAGGTTCGGGTTCACCCCTCCACTTT
. TRBJ2-7 TRBD1 TRBV12-3/TRBV12-4 CASSDRVRSYEQYF TGTGCCAGTTCCGACAGGGTCCGGTCCTACGAGCAGTACTTC
. TRBJ1-3 . TRBV6-7 CASSPWEENTIYF TGTGCCAGCAGTCCATGGGAGGAAAACACCATATATTTT
. TRBJ2-7 . TRBV20-1 CSASDRISSYEQYF TGCAGTGCTAGTGACAGGATTAGCTCCTACGAGCAGTACTTC
. TRBJ1-2 . TRBV5-1 CASSPRRGLPANYVYTF TGCGCCAGCAGCCCCCGAAGAGGTCTACCGGCTAACTATGTCTACACCTTC
few TRBJ2-3 . TRBV7-9 CASSLGGLDTQYF TGTGCCAGCAGCTTAGGGGGACTAGATACGCAGTATTTT
. TRBJ1-2 . TRBV29-1 CSVDGGYGYTF TGCAGCGTTGATGGCGGGTATGGCTACACCTTC
few TRBJ2-6 . TRBV21-1 CASSKIGTGASGANVLTF TGTGCCAGCAGCAAGATAGGGACAGGGGCCTCTGGGGCCAACGTCCTGACTTTC
few TRBJ1-2 . TRBV5-1 CASSLGPSPGGYTF TGCGCCAGCAGCCTCGGACCCTCACCTGGCGGCTACACCTTC
. TRBJ2-2 TRBD2 TRBV28 CASTSALFGTSGVNTGELFF TGTGCCAGCACCTCAGCACTGTTTGGGACTAGCGGGGTCAACACCGGGGAGCTGTTTTTT
. TRBJ2-7 . TRBV6-2/TRBV6-3 CASSWTYEQYF TGTGCCAGCAGTTGGACTTACGAGCAGTACTTC
few TRBJ2-7 TRBD1 TRBV10-2 CASRGQGAPYEQYF TGCGCCAGCCGGGGGCAGGGGGCGCCTTACGAGCAGTACTTC
few TRBJ2-1 TRBD2 TRBV20-1 CSAERLAGVPNEQFF TGCAGTGCCGAACGACTAGCGGGGGTTCCCAATGAGCAGTTCTTC
. TRBJ1-2 . TRBV5-1 CASSPEGPGYTF TGCGCCAGCAGCCCGGAGGGGCCTGGCTACACCTTC
few TRBJ2-2 . TRBV6-4 CASSAGDTGELFF TGTGCCAGCAGTGCGGGGGACACCGGGGAGCTGTTTTTT
. TRBJ1-1 . TRBV7-2 CASSPGGRGGTEAFF TGTGCCAGCAGCCCGGGGGGGAGGGGCGGAACTGAAGCTTTCTTT
few TRBJ2-1 . TRBV9 CASSVGWGAGNEQFF TGTGCCAGCAGCGTAGGATGGGGGGCCGGCAATGAGCAGTTCTTC
. TRBJ1-1 . TRBV3-1 CASRLGAGSNTEAFF TGTGCCAGCAGACTTGGGGCAGGGTCTAACACTGAAGCTTTCTTT